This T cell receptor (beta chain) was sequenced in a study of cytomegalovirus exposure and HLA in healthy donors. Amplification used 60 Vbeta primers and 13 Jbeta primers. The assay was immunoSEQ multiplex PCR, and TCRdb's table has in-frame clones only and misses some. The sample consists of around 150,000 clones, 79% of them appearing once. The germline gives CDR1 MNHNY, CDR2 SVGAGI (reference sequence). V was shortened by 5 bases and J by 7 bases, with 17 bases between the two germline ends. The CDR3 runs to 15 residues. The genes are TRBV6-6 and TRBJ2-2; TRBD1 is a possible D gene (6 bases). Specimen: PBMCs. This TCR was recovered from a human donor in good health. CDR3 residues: CASSTLRGVGGELFF. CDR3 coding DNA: TGTGCCAGCAGTACCCTCAGGGGAGTGGGCGGGGAGCTGTTTTTT.